This is a list of T cell receptor beta chains from one sample in a study of blood T cell repertoires in COVID-19. Libraries were prepared by immunoSEQ multiplex PCR; TCRdb keeps only in-frame clonotypes and omits some of them. The sample holds around 120,000 clones; 69% are singletons and the top ten take about 5.9%. Source material: peripheral blood. These receptors all come from an elderly man with acute or convalescent COVID-19. The conserved cysteine and the conserved F or W are not part of the CDR3 here. A D gene is named only where the DNA matches it firmly.

v_call: TRBV4-1; j_call: TRBJ2-4; d_call: TRBD2; cdr3_aa: ASSRFGLAGAKNIQY
v_call: TRBV5-1; j_call: TRBJ2-7; d_call: TRBD2; cdr3_aa: ASSLGVAGDYEQY
v_call: TRBV28; j_call: TRBJ2-1; d_call: TRBD2; cdr3_aa: ASSFVPAGEYNEQF
v_call: TRBV5-6; j_call: TRBJ2-1; d_call: TRBD2; cdr3_aa: ASSRTSGGLYNEQF
v_call: TRBV6-1; j_call: TRBJ2-3; d_call: .; cdr3_aa: ASSELGETQY
v_call: TRBV6-2/TRBV6-3; j_call: TRBJ2-1; d_call: TRBD1; cdr3_aa: ASSKGQVWQF
v_call: TRBV6-5; j_call: TRBJ1-4; d_call: .; cdr3_aa: ATANWGANEKLF
v_call: TRBV7-8; j_call: TRBJ1-1; d_call: .; cdr3_aa: ASSQARRGVDTEAF
v_call: TRBV2; j_call: TRBJ2-2; d_call: TRBD1; cdr3_aa: ASKRGPTEAGELF
v_call: TRBV29-1; j_call: TRBJ2-7; d_call: TRBD1; cdr3_aa: SVEMRDRGTGEQY
v_call: TRBV28; j_call: TRBJ2-1; d_call: .; cdr3_aa: ASSYHTSPGEQF
v_call: TRBV9; j_call: TRBJ1-2; d_call: .; cdr3_aa: ASSRRGEGYT
v_call: TRBV6-5; j_call: TRBJ2-6; d_call: .; cdr3_aa: ASLSAAAGANVLT
v_call: TRBV5-1; j_call: TRBJ1-1; d_call: TRBD1; cdr3_aa: ASSSGQGFMNTEAF
v_call: TRBV27; j_call: TRBJ2-3; d_call: .; cdr3_aa: ASSHVAVSTDTQY
v_call: TRBV9; j_call: TRBJ2-6; d_call: .; cdr3_aa: ASSVIGSGANVLT
v_call: TRBV29-1; j_call: TRBJ2-2; d_call: .; cdr3_aa: SVGQFTGELF
v_call: TRBV7-9; j_call: TRBJ2-6; d_call: .; cdr3_aa: ASRGGTAFGANVLT
v_call: TRBV2; j_call: TRBJ2-3; d_call: TRBD2; cdr3_aa: ASKGREAARDTQY
v_call: TRBV7-2; j_call: TRBJ2-3; d_call: TRBD2; cdr3_aa: ASSGHSGSGADTQY
v_call: TRBV5-8; j_call: TRBJ2-7; d_call: TRBD1; cdr3_aa: ASSRDRPYEQY
v_call: TRBV7-2; j_call: TRBJ2-1; d_call: TRBD2; cdr3_aa: ASNTPGTTTYNEQF
v_call: TRBV10-3; j_call: TRBJ2-1; d_call: TRBD2; cdr3_aa: AISESSSGLINEQF
v_call: TRBV20-1; j_call: TRBJ2-3; d_call: .; cdr3_aa: SASGTLSTDTQY
v_call: TRBV3-1/TRBV3-2; j_call: TRBJ2-5; d_call: TRBD2; cdr3_aa: ASSRPVGGRARKTQY
v_call: TRBV6-2/TRBV6-3; j_call: TRBJ2-1; d_call: .; cdr3_aa: ASSPQFFNEQF
v_call: TRBV6-6; j_call: TRBJ1-6; d_call: TRBD1; cdr3_aa: ASSYGQGYNSPLH
v_call: TRBV23-1; j_call: TRBJ1-2; d_call: .; cdr3_aa: ASSQYWHVPNYGYT
v_call: TRBV24-1; j_call: TRBJ2-6; d_call: .; cdr3_aa: ATSDPPAGITSSGANVLT
v_call: TRBV11-2; j_call: TRBJ1-6; d_call: .; cdr3_aa: ASSPPWDTSSPLH
v_call: TRBV5-1; j_call: TRBJ2-6; d_call: TRBD1; cdr3_aa: ASSITGGAGANVLT
v_call: TRBV19; j_call: TRBJ2-5; d_call: TRBD2; cdr3_aa: ASSPLAGDQETQY
v_call: TRBV20-1; j_call: TRBJ1-1; d_call: .; cdr3_aa: SASTYEAF
v_call: TRBV7-3; j_call: TRBJ2-3; d_call: TRBD2; cdr3_aa: ASSLTSGKDTQY
v_call: TRBV6-1; j_call: TRBJ1-6; d_call: .; cdr3_aa: ASSTDSLMISPLH
v_call: TRBV25-1; j_call: TRBJ2-2; d_call: TRBD2; cdr3_aa: ASSLGGRVRGELF
v_call: TRBV24-1; j_call: TRBJ2-3; d_call: .; cdr3_aa: ATSAPGGLADTQY
v_call: TRBV21-1; j_call: TRBJ1-2; d_call: .; cdr3_aa: ASSPRRVGYT
v_call: TRBV28; j_call: TRBJ2-6; d_call: TRBD1; cdr3_aa: ASISGTVAGANVLT
v_call: TRBV2; j_call: TRBJ1-1; d_call: .; cdr3_aa: ASSERRGAF